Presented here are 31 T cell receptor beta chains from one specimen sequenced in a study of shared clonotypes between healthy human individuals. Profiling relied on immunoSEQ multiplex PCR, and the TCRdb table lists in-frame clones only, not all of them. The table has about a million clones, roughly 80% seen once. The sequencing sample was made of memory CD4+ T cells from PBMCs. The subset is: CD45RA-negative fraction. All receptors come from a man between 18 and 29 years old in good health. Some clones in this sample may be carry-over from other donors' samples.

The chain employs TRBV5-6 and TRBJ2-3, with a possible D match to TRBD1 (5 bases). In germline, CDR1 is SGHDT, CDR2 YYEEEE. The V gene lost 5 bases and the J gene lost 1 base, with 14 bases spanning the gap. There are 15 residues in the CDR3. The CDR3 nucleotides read TGTGCCAGCAGAGAAGCAGGGATAGGCACAGATACGCAGTATTTT. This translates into CASREAGIGTDTQYF. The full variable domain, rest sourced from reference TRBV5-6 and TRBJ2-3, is DAGVTQSPTHLIKTRGQQVTLRCSPKSGHDTVSWYQQALGQGPQFIFQYYEEEERQRGNFPDRFSGHQFPNYSSELNVNALLLGDSALYLCASREAGIGTDTQYFGPGTRLTVL.

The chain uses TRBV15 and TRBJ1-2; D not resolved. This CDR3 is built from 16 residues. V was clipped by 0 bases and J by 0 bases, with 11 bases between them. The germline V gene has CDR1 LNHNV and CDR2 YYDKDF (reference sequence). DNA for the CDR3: TGTGCCACCAGCAGAGACCGGGCCCTTACTAACTATGGCTACACCTTC. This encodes CATSRDRALTNYGYTF.

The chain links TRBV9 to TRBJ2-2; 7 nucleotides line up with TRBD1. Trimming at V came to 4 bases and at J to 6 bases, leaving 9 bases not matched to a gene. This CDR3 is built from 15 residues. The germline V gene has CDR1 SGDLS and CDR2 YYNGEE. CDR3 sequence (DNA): TGTGCCAGCAGCCCACATGAGGGGGCCGCCGGGGAGCTGTTTTTT. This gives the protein CASSPHEGAAGELFF.

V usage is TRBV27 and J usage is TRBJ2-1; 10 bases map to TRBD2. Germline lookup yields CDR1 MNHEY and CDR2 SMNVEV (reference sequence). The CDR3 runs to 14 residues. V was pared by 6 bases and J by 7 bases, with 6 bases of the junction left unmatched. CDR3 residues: CASRNLLAGNEQFF. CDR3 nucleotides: TGTGCCAGCAGGAACCTACTAGCGGGGAATGAGCAGTTCTTC.

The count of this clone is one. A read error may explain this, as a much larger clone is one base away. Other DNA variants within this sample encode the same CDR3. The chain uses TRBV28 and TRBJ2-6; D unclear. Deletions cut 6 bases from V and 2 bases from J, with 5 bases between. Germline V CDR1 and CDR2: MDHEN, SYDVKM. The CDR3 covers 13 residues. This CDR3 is CASSLAGANVLTF. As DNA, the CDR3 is TGTGCCAGCAGCCTAGCTGGGGCCAACGTCCTGACTTTC. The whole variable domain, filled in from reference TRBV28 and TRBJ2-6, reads DVKVTQSSRYLVKRTGEKVFLECVQDMDHENMFWYRQDPGLGLRLIYFSYDVKMKEKGDIPEGYSVSREKKERFSLILESASTNQTSMYLCASSLAGANVLTFGAGSRLTVL.

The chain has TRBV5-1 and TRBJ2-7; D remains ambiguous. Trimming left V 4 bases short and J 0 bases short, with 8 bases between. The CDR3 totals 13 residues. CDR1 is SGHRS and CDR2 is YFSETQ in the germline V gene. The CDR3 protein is CASSHGLSYEQYF. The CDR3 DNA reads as TGCGCCAGCAGCCACGGGCTCTCCTACGAGCAGTACTTC.

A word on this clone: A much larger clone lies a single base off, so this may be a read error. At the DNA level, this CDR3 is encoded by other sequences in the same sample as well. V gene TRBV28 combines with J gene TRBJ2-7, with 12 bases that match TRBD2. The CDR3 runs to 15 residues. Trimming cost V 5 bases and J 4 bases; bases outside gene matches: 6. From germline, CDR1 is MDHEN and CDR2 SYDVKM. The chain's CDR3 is CASSTPSGRVYEQYF. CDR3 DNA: TGTGCCAGCAGTACTCCTAGCGGGAGGGTTTACGAGCAGTACTTC. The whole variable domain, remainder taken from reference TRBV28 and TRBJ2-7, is DVKVTQSSRYLVKRTGEKVFLECVQDMDHENMFWYRQDPGLGLRLIYFSYDVKMKEKGDIPEGYSVSREKKERFSLILESASTNQTSMYLCASSTPSGRVYEQYFGPGTRLTVT.

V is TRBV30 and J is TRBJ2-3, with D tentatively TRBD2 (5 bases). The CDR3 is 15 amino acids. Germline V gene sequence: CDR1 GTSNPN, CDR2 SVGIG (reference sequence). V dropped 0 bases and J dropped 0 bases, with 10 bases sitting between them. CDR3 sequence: CAWSVPGKSTDTQYF. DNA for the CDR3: TGTGCCTGGAGTGTCCCGGGGAAGAGCACAGATACGCAGTATTTT.

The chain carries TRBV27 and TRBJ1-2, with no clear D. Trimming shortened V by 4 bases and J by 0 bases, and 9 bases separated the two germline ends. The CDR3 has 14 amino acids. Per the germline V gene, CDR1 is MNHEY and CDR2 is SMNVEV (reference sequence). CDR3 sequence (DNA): TGTGCCAGCAGTTCAACGGGCGCTAACTATGGCTACACCTTC. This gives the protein CASSSTGANYGYTF.

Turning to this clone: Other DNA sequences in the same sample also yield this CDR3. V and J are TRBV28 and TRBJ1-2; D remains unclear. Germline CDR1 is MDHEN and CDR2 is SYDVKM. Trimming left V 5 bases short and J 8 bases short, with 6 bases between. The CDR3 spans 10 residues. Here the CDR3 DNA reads TGTGCCAGCAGTCTATCCGGCTACACCTTC. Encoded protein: CASSLSGYTF.

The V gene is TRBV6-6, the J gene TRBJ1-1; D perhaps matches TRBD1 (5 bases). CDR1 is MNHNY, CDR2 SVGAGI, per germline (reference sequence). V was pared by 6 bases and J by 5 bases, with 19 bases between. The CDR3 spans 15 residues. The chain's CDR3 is CASRLIQVAGTEAFF. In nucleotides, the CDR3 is TGTGCCAGCAGACTAATACAGGTCGCGGGTACTGAAGCTTTCTTT.

CDR3 DNA sequence: TGTGCCAGCAGTGCGGGGGCACTTTACCAGCCCCAGCATTTT. Residues: CASSAGALYQPQHF. V usage is TRBV2 and J usage is TRBJ1-5; a weak D match, TRBD1 (6 bases). Germline V gene lookup returns CDR1 SNHLY and CDR2 FYNNEI. The CDR3 covers 14 residues. Trimming took 4 bases from V and 7 from J, leaving 14 bases between them.

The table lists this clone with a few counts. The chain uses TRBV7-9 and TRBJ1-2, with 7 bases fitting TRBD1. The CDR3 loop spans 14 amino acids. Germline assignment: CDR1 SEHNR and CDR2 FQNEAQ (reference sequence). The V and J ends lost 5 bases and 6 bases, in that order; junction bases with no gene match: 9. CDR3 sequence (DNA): TGTGCCAGCAGCCAAGCAGGGGGGGCGCATGGCTACACCTTC. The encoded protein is CASSQAGGAHGYTF.

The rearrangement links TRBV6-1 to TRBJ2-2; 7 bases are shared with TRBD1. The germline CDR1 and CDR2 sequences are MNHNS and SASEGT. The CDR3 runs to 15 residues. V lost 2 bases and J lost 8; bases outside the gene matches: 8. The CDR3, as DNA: TGTGCCAGCAGTGAACCTCACAGGGGCGGTGGGGAGCTGTTTTTT. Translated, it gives CASSEPHRGGGELFF.

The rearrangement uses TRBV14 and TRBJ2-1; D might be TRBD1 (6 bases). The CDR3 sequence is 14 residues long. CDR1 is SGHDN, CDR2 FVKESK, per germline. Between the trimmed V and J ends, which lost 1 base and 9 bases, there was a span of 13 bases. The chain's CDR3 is CASSQAGIGGEQFF. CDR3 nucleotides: TGTGCCAGCAGCCAAGCCGGGATAGGGGGTGAGCAGTTCTTC.

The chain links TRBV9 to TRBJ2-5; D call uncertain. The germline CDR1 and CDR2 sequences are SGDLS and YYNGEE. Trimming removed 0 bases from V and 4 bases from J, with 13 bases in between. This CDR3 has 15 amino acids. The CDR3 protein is CASSVAPSGRETQYF. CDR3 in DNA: TGTGCCAGCAGCGTAGCACCCTCCGGTAGAGAGACCCAGTACTTC.

The DNA for the CDR3 is TGTGCCAGCAGCCCCACATGGGGGAATGAAAAACTGTTTTTT. As protein: CASSPTWGNEKLFF. The chain employs TRBV6-5 and TRBJ1-4, with D tentatively TRBD1 (5 bases). The CDR3 runs 14 residues. CDR1 is MNHEY, CDR2 SVGAGI, per germline. V shed 6 bases and J shed 5 bases, with 13 bases lying between them.

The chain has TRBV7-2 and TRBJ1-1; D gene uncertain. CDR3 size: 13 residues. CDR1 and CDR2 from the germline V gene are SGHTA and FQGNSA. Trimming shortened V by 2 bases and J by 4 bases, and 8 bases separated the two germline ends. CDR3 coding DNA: TGTGCCAGCAGCTTATGGGTGCGCACTGAAGCTTTCTTT. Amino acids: CASSLWVRTEAFF.

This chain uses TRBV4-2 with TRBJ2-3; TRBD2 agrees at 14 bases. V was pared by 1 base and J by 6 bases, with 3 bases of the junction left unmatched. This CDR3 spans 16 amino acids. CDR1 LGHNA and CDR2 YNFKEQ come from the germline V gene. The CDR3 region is CASSQAGTSGSDTQYF. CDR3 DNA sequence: TGTGCCAGCAGCCAAGCCGGGACTAGCGGGAGTGATACGCAGTATTTT.

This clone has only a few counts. The DNA of the CDR3 is TGTGCCAGCAGTCGCGGGACAGGGCTATCCTACGAGCAGTACTTC. Translation: CASSRGTGLSYEQYF. The rearrangement links TRBV28 to TRBJ2-7; 9 bases map to TRBD1. This CDR3 is built from 15 residues. V lost 5 bases and J lost 1; bases outside the gene matches: 6. The germline V gene encodes CDR1 MDHEN and CDR2 SYDVKM.

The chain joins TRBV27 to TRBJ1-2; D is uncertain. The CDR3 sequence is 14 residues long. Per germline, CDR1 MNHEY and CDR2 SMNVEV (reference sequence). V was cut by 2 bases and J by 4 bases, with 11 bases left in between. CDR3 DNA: TGTGCCAGCAGTTTAGGGCCCTGGGGCTATGGCTACACCTTC. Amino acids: CASSLGPWGYGYTF.

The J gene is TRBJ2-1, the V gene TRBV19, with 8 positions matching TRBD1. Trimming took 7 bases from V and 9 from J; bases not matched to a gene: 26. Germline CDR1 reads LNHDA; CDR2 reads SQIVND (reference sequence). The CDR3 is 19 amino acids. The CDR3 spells CASTDPRGSGRGRNGEQFF. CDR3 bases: TGTGCCAGTACGGACCCCAGGGGGTCGGGCAGGGGGCGCAACGGTGAGCAGTTCTTC.

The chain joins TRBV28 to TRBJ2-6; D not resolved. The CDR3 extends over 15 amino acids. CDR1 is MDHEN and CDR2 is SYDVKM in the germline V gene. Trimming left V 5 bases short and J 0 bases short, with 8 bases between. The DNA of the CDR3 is TGTGCCAGCAGTGGGCCGTCCTCTGGGGCCAACGTCCTGACTTTC. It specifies CASSGPSSGANVLTF.

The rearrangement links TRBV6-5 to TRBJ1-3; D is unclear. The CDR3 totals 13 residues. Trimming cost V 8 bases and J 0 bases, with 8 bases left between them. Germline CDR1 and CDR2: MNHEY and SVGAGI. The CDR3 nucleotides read TGTGCCAGCTCCTTGGACTCTGGAAACACCATATATTTT. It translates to CASSLDSGNTIYF.

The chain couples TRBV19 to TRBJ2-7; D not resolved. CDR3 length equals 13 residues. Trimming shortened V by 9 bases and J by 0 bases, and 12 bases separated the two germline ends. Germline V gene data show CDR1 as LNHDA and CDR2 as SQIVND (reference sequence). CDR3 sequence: CASGQTSSYEQYF. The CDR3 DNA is TGTGCCAGCGGGCAAACGAGCTCCTACGAGCAGTACTTC.

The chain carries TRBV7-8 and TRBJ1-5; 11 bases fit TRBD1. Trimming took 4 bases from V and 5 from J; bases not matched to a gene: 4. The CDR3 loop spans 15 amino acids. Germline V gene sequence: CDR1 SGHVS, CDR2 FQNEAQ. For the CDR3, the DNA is TGTGCCAGCAGCTCCGGGACAGGGGGAGATCAGCCCCAGCATTTT. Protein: CASSSGTGGDQPQHF.

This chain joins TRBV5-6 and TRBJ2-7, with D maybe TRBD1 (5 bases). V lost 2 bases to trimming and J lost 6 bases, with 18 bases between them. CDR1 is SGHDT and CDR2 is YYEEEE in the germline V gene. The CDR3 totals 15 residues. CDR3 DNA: TGTGCCAGCAGCTTTAGTACCAGGGTAGGTGGCGAGCAGTACTTC. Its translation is CASSFSTRVGGEQYF.

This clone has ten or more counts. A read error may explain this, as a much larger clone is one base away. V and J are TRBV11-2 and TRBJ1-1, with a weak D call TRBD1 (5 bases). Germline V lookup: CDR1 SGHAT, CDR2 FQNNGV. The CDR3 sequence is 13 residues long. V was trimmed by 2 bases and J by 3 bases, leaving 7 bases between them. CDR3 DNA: TGTGCCAGCAGCTTATGGGGGGACACTGAAGCTTTCTTT. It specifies CASSLWGDTEAFF. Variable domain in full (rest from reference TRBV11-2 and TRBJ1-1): EAGVAQSPRYKIIEKRQSVAFWCNPISGHATLYWYQQILGQGPKLLIQFQNNGVVDDSQLPKDRFSAERLKGVDSTLKIQPAKLEDSAVYLCASSLWGDTEAFFGQGTRLTVV.

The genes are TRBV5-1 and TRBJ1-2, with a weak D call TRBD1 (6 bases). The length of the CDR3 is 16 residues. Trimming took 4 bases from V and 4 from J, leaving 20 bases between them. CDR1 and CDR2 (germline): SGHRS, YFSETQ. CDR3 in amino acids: CASSDREVGGVYGYTF. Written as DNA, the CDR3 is TGCGCCAGCAGCGACCGAGAAGTAGGGGGTGTCTATGGCTACACCTTC.

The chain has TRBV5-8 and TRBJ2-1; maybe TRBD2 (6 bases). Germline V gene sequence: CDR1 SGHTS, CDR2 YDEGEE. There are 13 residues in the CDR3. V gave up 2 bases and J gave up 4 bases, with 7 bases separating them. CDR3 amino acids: CASSFGGYNEQFF. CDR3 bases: TGTGCCAGCAGCTTTGGGGGGTACAATGAGCAGTTCTTC. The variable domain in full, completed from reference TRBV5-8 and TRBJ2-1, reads EAGVTQSPTHLIKTRGQQATLRCSPISGHTSVYWYQQALGLGLQFLLWYDEGEERNRGNFPPRFSGRQFPNYSSELNVNALELEDSALYLCASSFGGYNEQFFGPGTRLTVL.

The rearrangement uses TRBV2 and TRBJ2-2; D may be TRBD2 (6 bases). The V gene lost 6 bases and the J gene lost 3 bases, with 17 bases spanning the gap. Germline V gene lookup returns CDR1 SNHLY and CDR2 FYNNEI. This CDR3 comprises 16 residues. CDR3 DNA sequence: TGTGCCAGCAGGGTCGGTCTCACGGGGGACACCGGGGAGCTGTTTTTT. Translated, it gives CASRVGLTGDTGELFF.